This T cell receptor beta chain derives from a study of blood T cell repertoires in COVID-19. The wider study: COVID-19 samples, acute and convalescent, were from the United States, Italy and Spain. T cells, B-cell-depleted T cells, or PBMCs provided the cDNA or gDNA that served as material.

The authors' processing: Reference gene primer amplification in the assay estimated nucleated cell counts. Measured with immunoSEQ multiplex PCR; TCRdb has only the in-frame clones, and not every one. Clone size and V and J calls were adopted from that table, with D and trimming inferred from the DNA. The sample shows fewer than 50,000 clones, about 92% of them seen only once. The germline CDR1 and CDR2 sequences are MDHEN and SYDVKM. The CDR3 runs to 14 residues. After removal of 5 bases from V and 4 bases from J, the junction contained 5 bases not matched to a gene. The sequence derives from a human donor in a cohort sampled during active COVID-19. The source material was peripheral blood. The chain has TRBV28 and TRBJ1-3; 7 nucleotides align to TRBD1. CDR3 loop: CASSHPGQGNTIYF. CDR3 DNA sequence: TGTGCCAGCAGTCACCCGGGACAGGGAAACACCATATATTTT.